These 21 T cell receptor beta chains originate from one sample sequenced in a study of blood T cell repertoires in COVID-19. Produced via immunoSEQ multiplex PCR; TCRdb's table is partial and in-frame only. The sample includes fewer than 300,000 clones, roughly 90% of them seen just once. Material for sequencing was peripheral blood. The source of these receptors is a man under 40 with acute or convalescent COVID-19.

This chain joins TRBV19 and TRBJ1-5, with 7 bases identical to TRBD1. J was trimmed by 0 bases and V by 6 bases; bases with no gene match: 8. The CDR3 has 16 amino acids. CDR1 and CDR2 (germline): LNHDA, SQIVND (reference sequence). CDR3 nucleotides: TGTGCCAGTAGCTCCCGGACAGGAAATAGCAATCAGCCCCAGCATTTT. Amino acid sequence: CASSSRTGNSNQPQHF.

The chain recombines TRBV20-1 with TRBJ1-4, with D tentatively TRBD1 (5 bases). The V gene lost 3 bases and the J gene lost 4 bases, with 12 bases spanning the gap. This CDR3 has 14 amino acids. Germline CDR1 DFQATT, CDR2 SNEGSKA (reference sequence). CDR3 nucleotide sequence: TGCAGTGCTAGTCGCGGGGGTATTAATGAAAAACTGTTTTTT. Its translation: CSASRGGINEKLFF.

V gene TRBV20-1 combines with J gene TRBJ2-7, with TRBD2 identical over 9 bases. Germline assignment: CDR1 DFQATT and CDR2 SNEGSKA (reference sequence). This CDR3 is built from 11 residues. The CDR3 region has the DNA TGCAGGATAGCGGGAGCCTACGAGCAGTACTTC. Amino acid sequence: CRIAGAYEQYF.

The chain recombines TRBV19 with TRBJ2-3; 7 bases fit TRBD1. J lost 5 bases, V lost 4 bases, and 15 bases had no gene match. Germline V gene sequence: CDR1 LNHDA, CDR2 SQIVND (reference sequence). The CDR3 extends over 17 amino acids. CDR3 sequence reads: CASSSFVWQGVRDTQYF. The CDR3 DNA reads as TGTGCCAGTAGTAGTTTTGTGTGGCAGGGGGTACGAGATACGCAGTATTTT.

This clone was detected only once. The J gene is TRBJ2-1, the V gene TRBV7-2; TRBD2 aligns across 13 bases. CDR3 length equals 16 residues. The ends lost 5 bases at V and 8 bases at J; junction bases unmatched: 9. Germline assignment: CDR1 SGHTA and CDR2 FQGNSA. CDR3 DNA sequence: TGTGCCAGCAGCAGCGGACTAGCGGGAGATTACGATGAGCAGTTCTTC. Protein: CASSSGLAGDYDEQFF.

This chain links TRBV7-6 with TRBJ2-2; possibly TRBD2 for D (5 bases). V gave up 3 bases and J gave up 1 base, with 12 bases separating them. Per the germline V gene, CDR1 is SGHVS and CDR2 is FNYEAQ. The CDR3 has 16 amino acids. The chain's CDR3 is CASSLERTRNTGELFF. In DNA, the CDR3 is TGTGCCAGCAGCTTGGAAAGGACTCGGAACACCGGGGAGCTGTTTTTT.

V usage is TRBV9 and J usage is TRBJ2-7; TRBD2 might be the D (5 bases). Trimming pared 3 bases from V and 6 bases from J, leaving 13 bases between. The germline V gene has CDR1 SGDLS and CDR2 YYNGEE. This CDR3 is built from 13 residues. The CDR3 region has the DNA TGTGCCAGCAGCGCGCCCCTAGCAGGCGAGCAGTACTTC. Its protein is CASSAPLAGEQYF.

The V call is TRBV4-1, the J call TRBJ2-6, with D possibly TRBD1 on 6 matching bases. Per germline, CDR1 MGHRA and CDR2 YSYEKL. This CDR3 spans 17 amino acids. V lost 0 bases to trimming and J lost 1 base, with 10 bases between them. The CDR3 here is CASSQEGGSSGANVLTF. Written as DNA, the CDR3 is TGCGCCAGCAGCCAAGAAGGGGGTTCTTCTGGGGCCAACGTCCTGACTTTC.

This clone was recorded only once. This chain uses TRBV7-9 with TRBJ1-2; TRBD1 agrees at 7 bases. J gave up 6 bases and V 4 bases, and 8 bases lay outside the gene matches. The V gene's germline CDR1 is SEHNR and CDR2 FQNEAQ (reference sequence). The CDR3 runs 14 residues. CDR3: CASSYLTGAHGYTF. The CDR3 nucleotides read TGTGCCAGCAGCTACCTTACAGGGGCCCATGGCTACACCTTC.

This clone came up a few times. This rearrangement joins TRBV6-5 to TRBJ2-2; D is uncertain. The CDR3 extends over 13 amino acids. Germline CDR1 and CDR2: MNHEY and SVGAGI. Trimming stripped 6 bases from V and 5 bases from J, with 10 bases between. The CDR3 DNA sequence: TGTGCCAGCAGCCCCCTATTAACCGGGGAGCTGTTTTTT. Its protein is CASSPLLTGELFF.

The chain uses TRBV19 and TRBJ1-5; D might be TRBD1 (6 bases). This CDR3 is 15 amino acids long. Trimming shortened V by 7 bases and J by 1 base, and 14 bases separated the two germline ends. CDR1 and CDR2 (germline): LNHDA, SQIVND (reference sequence). CDR3 sequence reads: CASTGPGQSNQPQHF. CDR3 in DNA: TGTGCCAGTACTGGGCCCGGACAGAGCAATCAGCCCCAGCATTTT.

This clone appeared once. CDR3 region: CASSQAGGGYTF. The CDR3 nucleotides are TGTGCCAGCAGCCAAGCAGGGGGAGGCTACACCTTC. V is TRBV3-1 (or the pseudogene TRBV3-2) and J is TRBJ1-2; 7 nucleotides align to TRBD1. Germline lookup yields CDR1 LGHDT and CDR2 YNNKEL (reference sequence). This CDR3 is built from 12 residues. J lost 8 bases, V lost 1 base, and 1 base had no gene match.

The rearrangement joins TRBV5-1 to TRBJ2-5, with 7 bases identical to TRBD2. The CDR3 totals 15 residues. Trimming took 4 bases from V and 4 from J; bases not matched to a gene: 10. Germline V lookup: CDR1 SGHRS, CDR2 YFSETQ. The CDR3 sequence is CASSAGGGRLETQYF. The DNA of the CDR3 is TGCGCCAGCAGCGCCGGCGGGGGACGGCTAGAGACCCAGTACTTC.

V gene TRBV28 combines with J gene TRBJ1-2; 9 bases line up with TRBD1. This CDR3 has 13 residues. The V and J ends lost 7 bases and 8 bases, in that order; junction bases with no gene match: 8. In germline, CDR1 is MDHEN, CDR2 SYDVKM. The CDR3 DNA is TGTGCCAGCACCTTACAGACAGGGGGAGGCTACACCTTC. Amino acids: CASTLQTGGGYTF.

The chain employs TRBV5-4 and TRBJ2-2; TRBD2 matches 8 bases. V lost 0 bases, J lost 8 bases, and 12 bases stayed unmatched. This CDR3 is built from 17 residues. Germline CDR1 and CDR2: SGHNT and YYREEE (reference sequence). CDR3 bases: TGTGCCAGCAGCTTGGGTACTAGCGGTTCCTACTCGGGGGAGCTGTTTTTT. Translated: CASSLGTSGSYSGELFF.

The rearrangement links TRBV10-1 to TRBJ2-7; 8 nucleotides match TRBD1. The CDR3 has 13 residues. V shed 0 bases and J 9 bases; nucleotides not matched to a gene: 4. Germline V lookup: CDR1 WNHNN, CDR2 SYGVQD (reference sequence). CDR3 residues: CASSESTGGRQYF. The CDR3 region has the DNA TGCGCCAGCAGTGAGTCAACAGGGGGTCGGCAGTACTTC.

There are a few counts of this clone. The chain joins TRBV10-1 to TRBJ2-2; a weak D match, TRBD1 (5 bases). Trimming removed 4 bases from V and 0 bases from J, with 6 bases in between. The CDR3 extends over 14 amino acids. From germline, CDR1 is WNHNN and CDR2 SYGVQD (reference sequence). DNA for the CDR3: TGCGCCAGCAGTGGACAGACGAACACCGGGGAGCTGTTTTTT. Translated, it gives CASSGQTNTGELFF.

The chain employs TRBV7-9 and TRBJ1-4; TRBD1 is a possible D gene (5 bases). Between the trimmed V and J ends, which lost 5 bases and 8 bases, there was a span of 15 bases. CDR1 is SEHNR, CDR2 FQNEAQ, per germline (reference sequence). The CDR3 runs 14 residues. Written as DNA, the CDR3 is TGTGCCAGCAGCCCGACAGAAGGAGAAGAAAAACTGTTTTTT. This encodes CASSPTEGEEKLFF.

V and J are TRBV9 and TRBJ2-1; 8 nucleotides align to TRBD2. This CDR3 is 19 amino acids long. CDR1 and CDR2 (germline): SGDLS, YYNGEE. Trimming cost V 4 bases and J 3 bases; bases outside gene matches: 18. CDR3 sequence: CASSPQREKHEKSYNEQFF. In DNA, the CDR3 is TGTGCCAGCAGCCCCCAGCGGGAGAAACACGAAAAAAGCTACAATGAGCAGTTCTTC.

This sequence joins TRBV28 and TRBJ1-3, with D unresolved. The CDR3 runs 14 residues. V was cut by 2 bases and J by 1 base, with 6 bases left in between. Germline V CDR1 and CDR2: MDHEN, SYDVKM. In DNA form, the CDR3 reads TGTGCCAGCAGTTTAGCGGGGTCTGGAAACACCATATATTTT. Protein product: CASSLAGSGNTIYF.

V gene TRBV5-7 combines with J gene TRBJ2-1, with TRBD1 identical over 7 bases. TRBV5-7 is an ORF; its function is uncertain. There are 15 residues in the CDR3. V lost 4 bases to trimming and J lost 6 bases; unmatched junction nucleotides: 10. DNA for the CDR3: TGTGCCAGCAGCCCTACAGGGGATCCGGTCAATGAGCAGTTCTTC. Protein: CASSPTGDPVNEQFF.